A selection of T cell receptor beta chains follows, all from one sample in a study of shared clonotypes between healthy human individuals. TCRdb keeps only in-frame clones here, not all; method: immunoSEQ multiplex PCR. The data show approximately 2,300,000 clones, 92% seen once. Sequenced input: naive CD4+ T cells from PBMCs. The origin of the receptors is a young man in good health. Some clones in this sample may be carry-over from other donors' samples. Both conserved end residues are part of each CDR3. D genes are given only for firm matches. Where a row states a size, it is once, few, many or the class of an expanded clone; other rows omit it.

TRBD1	NA	TRBV28	TRBJ1-5	19	CASSLGRAGGAGSNQPQHF	TGTGCCAGCAGTTTGGGGAGGGCAGGGGGCGCGGGTAGCAATCAGCCCCAGCATTTT
TRBD1	NA	TRBV7-3	TRBJ1-1	14	CASSQTPTGAQAFF	TGTGCCAGCAGCCAGACCCCGACAGGGGCCCAAGCTTTCTTT
NA	NA	TRBV18	TRBJ1-2	14	CASSPGASLYGYTF	TGTGCCAGCTCACCGGGGGCCTCCCTCTATGGCTACACCTTC
NA	NA	TRBV21-1	TRBJ2-1	16	CASSRRGGRGYNEQFF	TGTGCCAGCAGCCGGAGGGGCGGGAGGGGATACAATGAGCAGTTCTTC
NA	NA	TRBV5-1	TRBJ2-1	16	CASSLLPGFSYNEQFF	TGCGCCAGCAGCCTATTACCGGGTTTCTCCTACAATGAGCAGTTCTTC
NA	once	TRBV27	TRBJ2-3	15	CASSPPRGSTDTQYF	TGTGCCAGCAGTCCGCCCAGGGGTAGCACAGATACGCAGTATTTT
NA	NA	TRBV19	TRBJ1-5	17	CASSILWASRGNQPQHF	TGTGCCAGTAGTATATTATGGGCGTCGAGGGGCAATCAGCCCCAGCATTTT
NA	once	TRBV2	TRBJ2-7	11	CASREGFEQYF	TGTGCCAGCAGAGAGGGGTTCGAGCAGTACTTC
TRBD1	NA	TRBV28	TRBJ1-5	15	CASSLVGQGYQPQHF	TGTGCCAGCAGTTTAGTGGGACAGGGCTATCAGCCCCAGCATTTT
NA	NA	TRBV6-1	TRBJ2-4	14	CASGRSKAENIQYF	TGTGCCAGCGGGAGAAGTAAAGCTGAAAACATTCAGTACTTC
TRBD2	NA	TRBV19	TRBJ2-1	13	CASMQRERNEQFF	TGTGCCAGTATGCAGCGGGAGCGGAATGAGCAGTTCTTC
NA	NA	TRBV2	TRBJ2-7	14	CASTPTRPSSEQYF	TGTGCCAGCACCCCGACTAGGCCCAGCAGTGAGCAGTACTTC
NA	few	TRBV6-1	TRBJ1-1	10	CASDAGKAFF	TGTGCCAGTGACGCCGGGAAAGCTTTCTTT
NA	NA	TRBV10-2	TRBJ1-2	14	CASSEFRDAYGYTF	TGCGCCAGCAGTGAGTTTAGGGATGCCTATGGCTACACCTTC
TRBD1	once	TRBV11-1	TRBJ2-7	14	CASSLSGGVYEQYF	TGTGCCAGCAGCTTATCAGGGGGCGTATACGAGCAGTACTTC
TRBD1	NA	TRBV10-3	TRBJ1-1	15	CAISEIGGGYTEAFF	TGTGCCATCAGTGAGATTGGAGGGGGCTACACTGAAGCTTTCTTT
NA	NA	TRBV5-1	TRBJ1-4	13	CASSLGDGTQLFF	TGCGCCAGCAGCTTGGGGGACGGGACACAACTGTTTTTT
NA	once	TRBV7-8	TRBJ1-5	16	CASSLGGGHTNQPQHF	TGTGCCAGCAGCTTAGGGGGAGGACACACGAATCAGCCCCAGCATTTT
NA	NA	TRBV28	TRBJ2-5	14	CASSYNRIQETQYF	TGTGCCAGCAGCTACAACAGAATTCAAGAGACCCAGTACTTC
NA	NA	TRBV4-1	TRBJ2-1	15	CASSQGGTLMNEQFF	TGCGCCAGCAGCCAAGGGGGGACTTTAATGAATGAGCAGTTCTTC
TRBD2	NA	TRBV5-4	TRBJ2-3	15	CASSQGLAGVDTQYF	TGTGCCAGCAGCCAGGGACTAGCGGGAGTGGATACGCAGTATTTT
NA	NA	TRBV4-3	TRBJ1-5	14	CASSQDYGDQPQHF	TGCGCCAGCAGCCAAGATTACGGTGATCAGCCCCAGCATTTT
NA	NA	TRBV6-5	TRBJ1-2	12	CASTYGGNGYTF	TGTGCCAGCACCTACGGGGGGAACGGCTACACCTTC
NA	once	TRBV12-2	TRBJ1-5	16	CASRLAPGRVNQPQHF	TGTGCAAGTCGCTTAGCCCCAGGGAGAGTCAATCAGCCCCAGCATTTT
NA	NA	TRBV11-2	TRBJ1-1	14	CASSLGGGNTEAFF	TGTGCCAGCAGCTTAGGGGGCGGGAACACTGAAGCTTTCTTT
NA	NA	TRBV7-9	TRBJ1-5	14	CASSHNGWRQPQHF	TGTGCCAGCAGCCACAACGGTTGGCGCCAGCCCCAGCATTTT
NA	NA	TRBV10-3	TRBJ1-3	16	CAISESGRGSGNTIYF	TGTGCCATCAGTGAGTCTGGCAGGGGCTCTGGAAACACCATATATTTT
NA	NA	TRBV2	TRBJ2-7	16	CASGEAQWRDHYEQYF	TGTGCCAGCGGGGAAGCCCAGTGGCGGGACCACTACGAGCAGTACTTC
NA	NA	TRBV6-6	TRBJ1-3	15	CASSGTSLGGNTIYF	TGTGCCAGCAGCGGGACCTCATTAGGTGGAAACACCATATATTTT
TRBD1	NA	TRBV19	TRBJ1-4	16	CASSITPGTGREKLFF	TGTGCCAGTAGTATTACCCCCGGGACAGGGAGGGAAAAACTGTTTTTT
NA	NA	TRBV28	TRBJ2-2	15	CASSFGGTSTGELFF	TGTGCCAGCAGTTTTGGCGGCACCAGCACCGGGGAGCTGTTTTTT
NA	NA	TRBV7-9	TRBJ2-5	14	CASSASWGRETQYF	TGTGCCAGCAGCGCTAGTTGGGGGCGGGAGACCCAGTACTTC
TRBD1	NA	TRBV29-1	TRBJ2-5	13	CSAWTGAGETQYF	TGCAGCGCTTGGACAGGGGCGGGAGAGACCCAGTACTTC
TRBD1	NA	TRBV7-2	TRBJ2-3	13	CASSSRQGVRQYF	TGTGCCAGCAGCTCTCGACAGGGGGTAAGGCAGTATTTT
NA	NA	TRBV9	TRBJ2-5	13	CASSQGAEETQYF	TGTGCCAGCAGCCAAGGGGCGGAGGAGACCCAGTACTTC
NA	NA	TRBV5-4	TRBJ2-5	13	CASNLQGAKTQYF	TGTGCCAGCAACCTACAGGGTGCCAAGACCCAGTACTTC
NA	NA	TRBV2	TRBJ1-3	14	CASSGQRSRNTIYF	TGTGCCAGCAGTGGTCAGAGGAGCAGAAACACCATATATTTT
NA	NA	TRBV6-5	TRBJ1-2	15	CASSYSRASNYGYTF	TGTGCCAGCAGTTACTCAAGGGCATCAAACTATGGCTACACCTTC
TRBD2	NA	TRBV7-8	TRBJ2-7	17	CASSLGRRGLAMYEQYF	TGTGCCAGCAGCTTAGGTCGTCGGGGACTAGCGATGTACGAGCAGTACTTC
NA	few	TRBV10-1	TRBJ1-3	15	CASSPSGGSGNTIYF	TGCGCCAGCAGCCCTTCGGGGGGCTCTGGAAACACCATATATTTT
NA	few	TRBV7-9	TRBJ2-7	14	CASSLDQVRYEQYF	TGTGCCAGCAGCTTAGATCAGGTTAGGTACGAGCAGTACTTC
TRBD2	NA	TRBV4-2	TRBJ2-1	17	CASSQTLGLAGLDEQFF	TGTGCCAGCAGCCAAACCTTGGGACTAGCGGGACTCGATGAGCAGTTCTTC
NA	NA	TRBV30	TRBJ1-3	16	CAWIPRIARSGNTIYF	TGTGCCTGGATCCCCCGGATAGCCCGCTCTGGAAACACCATATATTTT
NA	NA	TRBV5-5	TRBJ2-7	13	CASSDGPSYEQYF	TGTGCCAGCAGCGATGGGCCTTCCTACGAGCAGTACTTC
TRBD2	once	TRBV5-4	TRBJ2-7	14	CASSLGTSGIEQYF	TGTGCCAGCAGCTTGGGAACTAGCGGGATTGAGCAGTACTTC
NA	NA	TRBV30	TRBJ1-4	15	CAWSRGEATNEKLFF	TGTGCCTGGAGCCGAGGCGAGGCAACTAATGAAAAACTGTTTTTT
TRBD1	NA	TRBV4-3	TRBJ2-3	20	CASSQVSTSLTGHGTDTQYF	TGCGCCAGCAGCCAAGTCTCGACCAGCTTGACAGGGCATGGCACAGATACGCAGTATTTT
NA	NA	TRBV19	TRBJ2-7	12	CASGDKAYEQYF	TGTGCCAGTGGGGACAAAGCCTACGAGCAGTACTTC
TRBD1	NA	TRBV15	TRBJ2-3	13	CATGTGATDTQYF	TGTGCCACCGGGACAGGGGCCACAGATACGCAGTATTTT
TRBD1	NA	TRBV28	TRBJ2-6	15	CASSSGQAGANVLTF	TGTGCCAGCAGTTCAGGACAGGCTGGGGCCAACGTCCTGACTTTC
TRBD1	once	TRBV5-1	TRBJ1-2	19	CASSLAFLAGGVSNYGYTF	TGCGCCAGCAGCTTGGCCTTTTTGGCAGGGGGTGTTTCGAACTATGGCTACACCTTC
NA	once	TRBV7-9	TRBJ1-1	12	CASSLTTAEAFF	TGTGCCAGCAGCTTGACCACCGCTGAAGCTTTCTTT
NA	NA	TRBV19	TRBJ1-3	15	CASSSRRGSGNTIYF	TGTGCCAGTAGTAGCCGGCGGGGCTCTGGAAACACCATATATTTT
NA	NA	TRBV18	TRBJ1-4	16	CASSPPGQGRNEKLFF	TGTGCCAGCTCACCACCCGGGCAGGGGAGAAATGAAAAACTGTTTTTT
NA	NA	TRBV19	TRBJ2-7	15	CASSISLGYSYEQYF	TGTGCCAGTAGTATATCCCTAGGTTACTCCTACGAGCAGTACTTC
NA	once	TRBV7-2	TRBJ2-7	16	CASSLRTGPLSYEQYF	TGTGCCAGCAGCTTGAGGACCGGGCCACTCTCCTACGAGCAGTACTTC